Presented here are 20 T cell receptor beta chains from one specimen sequenced in a study of shared clonotypes between healthy human individuals. The naive CD8 subset, CD45RO-negative cells positively selected for CCR7, excluded terminally differentiated effector memory CD45RA+ cells. TCRdb's copy holds only in-frame clones and misses some; the assay was immunoSEQ multiplex PCR. The repertoire includes millions of clones, 90% to 95% of them detected once, and about 1.5% sits in the top ten. The sample taken for sequencing was naive CD8+ T cells from PBMCs. These receptor sequences come from a man younger than 35 in good health. Some clones in this sample may be carry-over from other donors' samples.

The CDR3 loop reads CASSPGTLRYEQYF. CDR3 nucleotides: TGCGCCAGCAGCCCAGGGACGCTCCGCTACGAGCAGTACTTC. This chain uses TRBV5-1 with TRBJ2-7, with D perhaps assigned TRBD1 or TRBD2 (5 bases each). This CDR3 has 14 residues. Per the germline V gene, CDR1 is SGHRS and CDR2 is YFSETQ. Trimming took off 4 bases at V and 3 bases at J, with 14 bases between the two ends. Full variable domain (outside the CDR3, taken from reference TRBV5-1 and TRBJ2-7): KAGVTQTPRYLIKTRGQQVTLSCSPISGHRSVSWYQQTPGQGLQFLFEYFSETQRNKGNFPGRFSGRQFSNSRSEMNVSTLELGDSALYLCASSPGTLRYEQYFGPGTRLTVT.

A note on this clone: This same CDR3 is encoded by further DNA sequences in the sample. V is TRBV7-9 and J is TRBJ2-1; 10 bases match TRBD2. This CDR3 contains 15 residues. CDR1 is SEHNR, CDR2 FQNEAQ, per germline (reference sequence). The trim removed 3 bases at V and 4 bases at J, leaving 3 bases unmatched. CDR3 loop: CASSLTSGPYNEQFF. CDR3 coding DNA: TGTGCCAGCAGCTTGACTAGCGGGCCGTACAATGAGCAGTTCTTC.

This clone was observed a single time. This sample also contains other DNA sequences that code for the same CDR3. This sequence joins TRBV27 and TRBJ2-7; D not certain. The CDR3 loop spans 13 amino acids. CDR1 MNHEY and CDR2 SMNVEV come from the germline V gene (reference sequence). The V gene lost 8 bases and the J gene lost 3 bases, with 14 bases spanning the gap. DNA for the CDR3: TGTGCCAGCTCTCTCGGACGGAGCTACGAGCAGTACTTC. Amino acids: CASSLGRSYEQYF.

The chain joins TRBV21-1 to TRBJ2-5; the D segment call TRBD2 is taken from the table without a DNA check. TRBV21-1 constitutes a pseudogene. The CDR3 has 16 amino acids. DNA of the CDR3: TGTGCCAGCAGCGGGACTAGCGGGAGACGGTGGGAGACCCAGTACTTC. Translating it yields CASSGTSGRRWETQYF.

V gene TRBV27 combines with J gene TRBJ1-2; 9 bases are a match to TRBD1. V shed 6 bases and J 7 bases; nucleotides not matched to a gene: 9. In germline, CDR1 is MNHEY, CDR2 SMNVEV (reference sequence). This CDR3 region has 14 residues. The CDR3 bases are TGTGCCAGCAGCAGCCGGGACAGGGTTGGTGGCTACACCTTC. Its translation is CASSSRDRVGGYTF.

The chain links TRBV7-7 to TRBJ2-7; D gene ambiguous. The CDR3 extends over 13 amino acids. The V and J ends lost 1 base and 2 bases respectively, with 6 bases between them. Germline V gene lookup returns CDR1 SSHAT and CDR2 FNYEAQ (reference sequence). The CDR3 region has the DNA TGTGCCAGCAGCTTAGGCGTAGCCTACGAGCAGTACTTC. This sequence encodes CASSLGVAYEQYF.

The chain couples TRBV5-4 to TRBJ2-1; D is tentatively TRBD1 or TRBD2 (5 bases each). Germline V gives CDR1 SGHNT, CDR2 YYREEE (reference sequence). The CDR3 loop spans 14 amino acids. Trimming removed 4 bases at V and 8 bases at J, with 16 bases between. The CDR3 protein is CASSPKVGAYEQFF. In DNA form, the CDR3 reads TGTGCCAGCAGCCCCAAGGTCGGGGCCTATGAGCAGTTCTTC.

The rearrangement uses TRBV14 and TRBJ1-2, with D unclear. The CDR3 totals 13 residues. Trimming left V 0 bases short and J 8 bases short, with 10 bases between. CDR1 is SGHDN, CDR2 FVKESK, per germline. This chain's CDR3 is CASSQDMVGGYTF. CDR3 nucleotide sequence: TGTGCCAGCAGCCAAGATATGGTCGGGGGCTACACCTTC.

This chain uses TRBV5-1 with TRBJ2-4; 9 bases agree with TRBD1. CDR1 and CDR2 (germline): SGHRS, YFSETQ. The CDR3 totals 15 residues. Trimming took 5 bases from V and 5 from J; bases not matched to a gene: 8. CDR3 bases: TGCGCCAGCAGTAAACCGGACAGGGGAGAAAACATTCAGTACTTC. Protein sequence: CASSKPDRGENIQYF.

The rearrangement uses TRBV28 and TRBJ2-7, with 8 bases lining up with TRBD1. V was pared by 7 bases and J by 3 bases, with 8 bases of the junction left unmatched. CDR1 and CDR2 (germline): MDHEN, SYDVKM. The CDR3 is 14 residues long. The CDR3 region is CASNRDRTFYEQYF. As DNA, the CDR3 is TGTGCCAGCAACCGGGACAGGACCTTCTACGAGCAGTACTTC.

This rearrangement joins TRBV19 to TRBJ1-5; the match to TRBD1 covers 9 bases. V was pared by 3 bases and J by 4 bases, with 13 bases of the junction left unmatched. The CDR3 sequence is 18 residues long. CDR1 is LNHDA and CDR2 is SQIVND in the germline V gene (reference sequence). This CDR3 is CASSMGVVGDRVNQPQHF. CDR3 DNA: TGTGCCAGTAGTATGGGGGTGGTTGGGGACAGGGTTAATCAGCCCCAGCATTTT. Using reference TRBV19 and TRBJ1-5 for the parts outside the CDR3, the full variable domain is DGGITQSPKYLFRKEGQNVTLSCEQNLNHDAMYWYRQDPGQGLRLIYYSQIVNDFQKGDIAEGYSVSREKKESFPLTVTSAQKNPTAFYLCASSMGVVGDRVNQPQHFGDGTRLSIL.

The chain recombines TRBV9 with TRBJ2-5; 9 bases map to TRBD1. The CDR3 has 16 amino acids. V trimming: 3 bases; J trimming: 3 bases; junction bases outside the gene matches: 9. Per the germline V gene, CDR1 is SGDLS and CDR2 is YYNGEE. The CDR3 DNA sequence: TGTGCCAGCAGCGCGCACTACGGGACAGGGAAAGAGACCCAGTACTTC. This encodes CASSAHYGTGKETQYF.

This chain joins TRBV27 and TRBJ2-7; D is ambiguous. Germline V gene data show CDR1 as MNHEY and CDR2 as SMNVEV (reference sequence). V lost 1 base to trimming and J lost 5 bases, with 12 bases between them. This CDR3 contains 14 residues. CDR3 amino acids: CASSLWPVNDEQYF. In nucleotides, the CDR3 is TGTGCCAGCAGTTTATGGCCGGTTAACGACGAGCAGTACTTC.

This sequence joins TRBV4-2 and TRBJ2-7; no definite D call. The germline V gene encodes CDR1 LGHNA and CDR2 YNFKEQ. With 1 base removed from V and 2 bases from J, the gap between germline ends came to 9 bases. The CDR3 has 14 residues. The CDR3 nucleotides are TGTGCCAGCAGCCAAGCGGCCAGCGCCTACGAGCAGTACTTC. This encodes CASSQAASAYEQYF.

The rearrangement uses TRBV10-2 and TRBJ1-4; 10 bases agree with TRBD1. The CDR3 contains 19 residues. Germline CDR1 and CDR2: WSHSY and SAAADI. V trimming: 7 bases; J trimming: 0 bases; junction bases outside the gene matches: 14. CDR3 in amino acids: CASTKFVGTGDPTNEKLFF. CDR3 DNA sequence: TGCGCCAGCACTAAATTTGTAGGGACAGGGGATCCAACTAATGAAAAACTGTTTTTT.

The rearrangement uses TRBV5-1 and TRBJ2-7, with TRBD1 as a possible D gene (5 bases). The CDR3 runs 13 residues. Germline V CDR1 and CDR2: SGHRS, YFSETQ. V lost 3 bases and J 4 bases, leaving 11 bases between the germline ends. The CDR3 is CASSSETVYEQYF. The CDR3 DNA sequence: TGCGCCAGCAGCTCCGAGACAGTTTACGAGCAGTACTTC.

A word on this clone: Other DNA sequences in this specimen translate into the identical CDR3. The V and J genes are TRBV19 and TRBJ1-1; a possible D gene is TRBD1 (5 bases). Germline V CDR1 and CDR2: LNHDA, SQIVND (reference sequence). Trimming left V 5 bases short and J 7 bases short, with 8 bases between. The CDR3 has 11 amino acids. CDR3 sequence: CASSPGFEAFF. The CDR3 DNA follows: TGTGCCAGTAGTCCAGGGTTTGAAGCTTTCTTT.

Regarding this clone: Other DNA sequences within the sample encode an identical CDR3. The chain uses TRBV7-9 and TRBJ2-5, with D uncertain. Trimming stripped 1 base from V and 1 base from J, with 7 bases between. The CDR3 length is 14 residues. Germline V gives CDR1 SEHNR, CDR2 FQNEAQ (reference sequence). CDR3 sequence: CASSLVQPQETQYF. In nucleotides, the CDR3 is TGTGCCAGCAGCTTAGTACAGCCCCAAGAGACCCAGTACTTC.

Concerning this clone itself: This CDR3 is also generated by other DNA sequences in the sample. DNA for the CDR3: TGTGCCAGCAGTTTAGGGGGGCCCTCCTACAATGAGCAGTTCTTC. This gives the protein CASSLGGPSYNEQFF. The genes are TRBV27 and TRBJ2-1; D assignment may be TRBD1 or TRBD2 (6 bases each). CDR3 length equals 15 residues. Germline V gene data show CDR1 as MNHEY and CDR2 as SMNVEV (reference sequence). Trimming pared 2 bases from V and 0 bases from J, leaving 8 bases between.

This sequence joins TRBV28 and TRBJ2-5; D gene ambiguous. The DNA matches TRBJ2-7 better at its end, which makes the J call doubtful. The CDR3 is 12 amino acids. Per germline, CDR1 MDHEN and CDR2 SYDVKM. In DNA form, the CDR3 reads TGTGCCAGCAGTTTGTTTGGCGTCGAGCAGTACTTC. Its translation is CASSLFGVEQYF.